This TCR beta chain was recorded in a study of blood T cell repertoires in COVID-19. Across the whole study: The United States, Italy and Spain provided the acute and convalescent COVID-19 samples. From T cells, B-cell-depleted T cells, or PBMCs came the material, which was cDNA or gDNA.

In the original analysis: Estimation of nucleated cell counts was performed using reference gene primer amplification. Clones were read by immunoSEQ multiplex PCR, and TCRdb kept only the in-frame ones, dropping some. The V and J calls and the clone size are those of that table, but D and trimming were determined from the DNA. Here the sample spans about 130,000 clones, 81% being singletons. Germline V lookup: CDR1 SGHNT, CDR2 YYREEE (reference sequence). V lost 5 bases and J lost 3; bases outside the gene matches: 6. The CDR3 extends over 14 amino acids. The sequenced sample was peripheral blood. The chain joins TRBV5-4 to TRBJ1-2; 8 nucleotides align to TRBD1. This sequence originates from a woman between 50 and 59 years old with acute or convalescent COVID-19. The CDR3 reads CASSTDREDYGYTF. The DNA of the CDR3 is TGTGCCAGCAGTACGGACAGGGAGGACTATGGCTACACCTTC.